This TCR beta chain is from a study of blood T cell repertoires in COVID-19. The CDR3 contains 14 residues. In germline, CDR1 is SGHNT, CDR2 YENEEA. V lost 5 bases to trimming and J lost 6 bases; unmatched junction nucleotides: 8. This table comes from immunoSEQ multiplex PCR, and its TCRdb copy is limited to in-frame clones, with some not included. The data show about 390,000 clones, about 87% seen once. The sample was peripheral blood. The chain employs TRBV11-3 and TRBJ2-7; 9 bases fit TRBD2. The TCR originated in a woman in her sixties with COVID-19, enrolled during active disease. Written as DNA, the CDR3 is TGTGCCAGCAGCCGCGGGGGGGCCTTTAGCGAGCAGTACTTC. Translated, it gives CASSRGGAFSEQYF.